This T cell receptor beta chain was captured by sequencing in a study of blood T cell repertoires in COVID-19. Turning to the study itself: Whether acute or convalescent, the COVID-19 samples came from the United States, Italy and Spain. PBMCs, B-cell-depleted T cells, or T cells provided the cDNA or gDNA that made up the material.

Method: immunoSEQ multiplex PCR; TCRdb's copy keeps in-frame clones and lacks some. The data hold 350,000 to 400,000 clones, with approximately 84% observed a single time. Among Cohort 3 donors, those recovered had two negative PCRs, clearance, or symptom resolution. The V gene's germline CDR1 is LNHNV and CDR2 YYDKDF (reference sequence). V was trimmed by 0 bases and J by 10 bases, leaving 9 bases between them. The CDR3 runs to 12 residues. This receptor was identified in a young woman who had recovered from COVID-19. The chain employs TRBV15 and TRBJ1-1, with no clear D. Sequenced sample: PBMCs or T cells enriched from blood (not recorded which). CDR3 in DNA: TGTGCCACCAGCAGAGAGAGCGTCGCAGCTTTCTTT. Translated, it gives CATSRESVAAFF. Complete variable domain (other parts from reference TRBV15 and TRBJ1-1): DAMVIQNPRYQVTQFGKPVTLSCSQTLNHNVMYWYQQKSSQAPKLLFHYYDKDFNNEADTPDNFQSRRPNTSFCFLDIRSPGLGDTAMYLCATSRESVAAFFGQGTRLTVV.